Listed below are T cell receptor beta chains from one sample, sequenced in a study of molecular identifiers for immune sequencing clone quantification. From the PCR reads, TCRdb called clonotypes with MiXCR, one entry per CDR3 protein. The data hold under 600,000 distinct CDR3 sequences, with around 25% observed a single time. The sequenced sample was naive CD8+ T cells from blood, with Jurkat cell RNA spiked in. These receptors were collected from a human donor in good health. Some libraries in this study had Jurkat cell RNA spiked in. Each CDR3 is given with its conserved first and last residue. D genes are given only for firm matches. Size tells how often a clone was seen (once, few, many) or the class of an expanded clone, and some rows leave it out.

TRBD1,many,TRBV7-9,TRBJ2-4,TGTGCCAGCAGCCGGACAGGGAGTGATCAAAACATTCAGTACTTC,CASSRTGSDQNIQYF
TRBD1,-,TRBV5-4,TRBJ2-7,TGTGCCAGCAGCTTGGTGACAGGGGGGGACTACGAGCAGTACTTC,CASSLVTGGDYEQYF
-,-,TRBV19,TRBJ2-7,TGTGCCAGTAGTGACACCCTCGAGCAGTACTTC,CASSDTLEQYF
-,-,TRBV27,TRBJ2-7,TGTGCCAGCAGTTTCGGAGGGGGCAACTTCTACGAGCAGTACTTC,CASSFGGGNFYEQYF
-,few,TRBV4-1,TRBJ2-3,TGCGCCAGCAGCCAAGAGGCAGATACGCAGTATTTT,CASSQEADTQYF
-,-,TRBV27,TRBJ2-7,TGTGCCAGCAGTCCCCTACAGGGTGGGGAGCAGTACTTC,CASSPLQGGEQYF
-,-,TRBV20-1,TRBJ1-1,TGCAGTGCTAGAGACCTGGGTGAAGCTTTCTTT,CSARDLGEAFF
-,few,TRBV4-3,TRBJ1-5,TGCGCCAGCAGCCAAGATTTCGTACCTTCTAGCAATCAGCCCCAGCATTTT,CASSQDFVPSSNQPQHF
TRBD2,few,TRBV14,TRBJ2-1,TGTGCCAGCAGCCAAGTGGCGGGGGGGCCTCATGAGCAGTTCTTC,CASSQVAGGPHEQFF
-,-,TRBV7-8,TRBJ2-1,TGTGCCAGCAGCCCCTCGGGGGCCCTCTACAATGAGCAGTTCTTC,CASSPSGALYNEQFF
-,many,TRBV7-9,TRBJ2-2,TGTGCCAGCAGCTTACTCGGGCCGCCGGCCGGGGAGCTGTTTTTT,CASSLLGPPAGELFF
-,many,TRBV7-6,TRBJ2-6,TGTGCCAGCAGCTCCCTCTCTGTGGCCAACGTCCTGACTTTC,CASSSLSVANVLTF
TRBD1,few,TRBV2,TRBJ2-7,TGTGCCACCCACCCGGGACAGGGGATATACGAGCAGTACTTC,CATHPGQGIYEQYF
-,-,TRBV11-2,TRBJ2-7,TGTGCCAGCAGCTACGGGGAAGCGAACGAGCAGTACTTC,CASSYGEANEQYF
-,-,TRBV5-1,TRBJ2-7,TGCGTCAGCAGCTTGGAAACCGCCTACGAGCAGTACTTC,CVSSLETAYEQYF
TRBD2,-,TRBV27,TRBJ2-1,TGTGCCAGCAGTTTGGCCGCGGGGGGGCTAAATGAGCAGTTCTTC,CASSLAAGGLNEQFF
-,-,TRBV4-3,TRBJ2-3,TGCGCCAGCAGCCAATCGTTAGGCCCTAGCACAGATACGCAGTATTTT,CASSQSLGPSTDTQYF
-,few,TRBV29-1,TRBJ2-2,TGCAGCGTTGAAGGGTGCACGGGTACGGGCGGGGAGCTGTTTTTT,CSVEGCTGTGGELFF
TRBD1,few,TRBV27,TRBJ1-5,TGTGCCAGCAGTTGGGACAGAAGTCAGCCCCAGCATTTT,CASSWDRSQPQHF
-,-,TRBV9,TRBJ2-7,TGTGCCAGCAGCGGATGGGCCGATGCCTACGAGCAGTACTTC,CASSGWADAYEQYF
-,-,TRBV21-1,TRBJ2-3,TGTGCCAGTAGGGAGCCCGGGCCCCATGGCACAGATACGCAGTATTTT,CASREPGPHGTDTQYF
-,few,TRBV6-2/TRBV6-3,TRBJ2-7,TGTGCCAGCATGACGGGAACCTACGAGCAGTACTTC,CASMTGTYEQYF
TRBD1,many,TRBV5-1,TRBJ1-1,TGCGCCAGCAGCTTGGGGACAGGGCCTGAAGCTTTCTTT,CASSLGTGPEAFF
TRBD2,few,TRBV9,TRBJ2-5,TGTGCCAGCAGCGAATCGGGACTAGGCCAAGAGACCCAGTACTTC,CASSESGLGQETQYF
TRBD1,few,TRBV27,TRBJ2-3,TGTGCCAGCAGTTTAGACAGGGGGAATACGCAGTATTTT,CASSLDRGNTQYF
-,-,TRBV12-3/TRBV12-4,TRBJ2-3,TGTGCCAGCAGCTTGTCGGATACGCGGTATTTT,CASSLSDTRYF
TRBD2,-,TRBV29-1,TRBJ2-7,TGCAGCGTTGAATTGTCTAGCGGGCCCACCTCCGCGCCGTACTTC,CSVELSSGPTSAPYF
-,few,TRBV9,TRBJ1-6,TGTGCCAGCAGCCCCACGGGGGAAAGCTCCTATAATTCACCCCTCCACTTT,CASSPTGESSYNSPLHF
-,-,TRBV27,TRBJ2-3,TGTGCCAGCAGTTTTAAAAGAGTCGGAGATACGCAGTATTTT,CASSFKRVGDTQYF
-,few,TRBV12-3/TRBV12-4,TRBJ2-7,TGTGCCAGTGGGGCAGGTTCCTACGAGCAGTACTTC,CASGAGSYEQYF
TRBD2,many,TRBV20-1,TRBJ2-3,TGCAGTGTTCTCCGTCCTGAGCGGGAGCGCACAGATACGCAGTATTTT,CSVLRPERERTDTQYF
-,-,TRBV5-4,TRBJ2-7,TGTGCCAGCAGCTTGATTGGGGTCGGGACCCTAAACTACGAGCAGTACTTC,CASSLIGVGTLNYEQYF
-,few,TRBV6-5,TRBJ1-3,TGTGCCAGCAGTTACAATCCCTACTCTGGAGACACCATATATTTT,CASSYNPYSGDTIYF
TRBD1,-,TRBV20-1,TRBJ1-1,TGCAGTGTTGCCGACGTCTTAGTATGGGACAGGGTTAGTAGGACTGAAGCTTTCTTT,CSVADVLVWDRVSRTEAFF
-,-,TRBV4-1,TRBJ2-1,TGCGCCAGCAGCCAGGAGATCAATGAGCAGTTCTTC,CASSQEINEQFF
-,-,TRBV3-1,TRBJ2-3,TGTGCCAGCAATAACAGGGTTCCCCCCACAGATACGCAGTATTTT,CASNNRVPPTDTQYF
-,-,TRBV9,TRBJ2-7,TGTGCCAGCAGCGTAGCTTCAGGGGAAATGCGCGAGCAGTACTTC,CASSVASGEMREQYF
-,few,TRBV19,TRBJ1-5,TGTGCCAGTAGTATAGGGGCGTTCAGTATCAATCAGCCCCAGCATTTT,CASSIGAFSINQPQHF
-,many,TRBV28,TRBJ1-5,TGTGCCAGCAGTTTTTCCGGATATAGCAATCAGCCCCAGCATTTT,CASSFSGYSNQPQHF
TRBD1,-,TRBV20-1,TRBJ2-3,TGCAGTGCGAGGGACAGGGAGGAGGTTGTTGATACGCAGTATTTT,CSARDREEVVDTQYF
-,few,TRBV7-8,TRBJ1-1,TGTGCCAGCAGCTTAGTGTCATTCCCGTCACTCTCCGGGAGGGTGAACACTGAAGCTTTCTTT,CASSLVSFPSLSGRVNTEAFF
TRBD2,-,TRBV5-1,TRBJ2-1,TGCGCCAGCAGCTTGGAACTAGCGTTGGGCAATGGGCAGTTCTTC,CASSLELALGNGQFF
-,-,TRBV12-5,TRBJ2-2,TGTGCTAGTGGTTTGACCTATGGGGCGGACACCGGGGAGCTGTTTTTT,CASGLTYGADTGELFF
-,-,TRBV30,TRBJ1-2,TGTGCCTGGAGTGTAGACGGCTATGGCTACACCTTC,CAWSVDGYGYTF